This T cell receptor beta chain was retrieved from a study of blood T cell repertoires in COVID-19. V was clipped by 5 bases and J by 5 bases, with 10 bases between them. This CDR3 has 14 residues. CDR1 and CDR2 from the germline V gene are SGHVS and FNYEAQ. Original analysis: Scientists estimated how many nucleated cells there were by amplifying reference gene primers. The method was immunoSEQ multiplex PCR; TCRdb's version includes in-frame clones alone and lacks a portion of them. V and J calls and clone size are copied from that table; D and trimming were computed from the DNA. The table shows around 64,000 clones, with roughly 85% occurring only once.

Sequenced: peripheral blood. This TCR was recovered from a woman older than 75 with acute or convalescent COVID-19. V is TRBV7-6 and J is TRBJ1-6; D call uncertain. Written as DNA, the CDR3 is TGTGCCAGCAGCCAGAGGGTCAATAATTCACCCCTCCACTTT. Protein sequence: CASSQRVNNSPLHF.